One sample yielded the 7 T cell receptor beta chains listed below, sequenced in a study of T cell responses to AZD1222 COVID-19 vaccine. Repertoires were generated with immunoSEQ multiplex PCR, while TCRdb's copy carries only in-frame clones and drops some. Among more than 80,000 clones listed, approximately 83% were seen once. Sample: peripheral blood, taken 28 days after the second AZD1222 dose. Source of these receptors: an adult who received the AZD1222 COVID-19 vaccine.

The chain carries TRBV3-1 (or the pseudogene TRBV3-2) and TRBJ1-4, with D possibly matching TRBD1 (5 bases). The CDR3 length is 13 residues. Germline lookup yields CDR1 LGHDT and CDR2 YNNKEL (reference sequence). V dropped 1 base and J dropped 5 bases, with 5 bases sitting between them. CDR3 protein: CASSQGGNEKLFF. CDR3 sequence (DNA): TGTGCCAGCAGCCAAGGGGGGAATGAAAAACTGTTTTTT.

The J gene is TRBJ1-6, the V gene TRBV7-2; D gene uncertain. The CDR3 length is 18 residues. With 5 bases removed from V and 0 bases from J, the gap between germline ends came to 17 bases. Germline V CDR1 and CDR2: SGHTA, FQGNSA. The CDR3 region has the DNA TGTGCCAGCAGCCCACAAGGTTACCCCAGCTCCTATAATTCACCCCTCCACTTT. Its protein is CASSPQGYPSSYNSPLHF.

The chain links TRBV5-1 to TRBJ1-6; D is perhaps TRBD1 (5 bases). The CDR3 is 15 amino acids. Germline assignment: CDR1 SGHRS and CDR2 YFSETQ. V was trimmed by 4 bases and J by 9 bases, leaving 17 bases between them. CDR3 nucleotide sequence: TGCGCCAGCAGCCCGGGACTGGGTTCCAGTTCACCCCTCCACTTT. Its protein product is CASSPGLGSSSPLHF.

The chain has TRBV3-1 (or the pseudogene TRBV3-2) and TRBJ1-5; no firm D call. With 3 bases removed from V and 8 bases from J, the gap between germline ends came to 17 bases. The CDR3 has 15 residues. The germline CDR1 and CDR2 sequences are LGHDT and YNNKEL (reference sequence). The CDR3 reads CASSHSPTTWEPQHF. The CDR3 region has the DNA TGTGCCAGCAGCCATTCCCCTACTACCTGGGAGCCCCAGCATTTT.

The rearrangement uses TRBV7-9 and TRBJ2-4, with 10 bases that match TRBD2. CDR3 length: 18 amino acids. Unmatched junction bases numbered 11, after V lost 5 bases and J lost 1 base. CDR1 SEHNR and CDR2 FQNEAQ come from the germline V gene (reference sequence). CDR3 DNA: TGTGCCAGCAGCCCAAGCGGTGGTAGCGGGGGGGCCAAAAACATTCAGTACTTC. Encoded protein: CASSPSGGSGGAKNIQYF.

In DNA, the CDR3 is TGCGCCAGCATCCCGGGGAGGGGGCACCAAGAGACCCAGTACTTC. Protein: CASIPGRGHQETQYF. The chain is built from TRBV5-1 and TRBJ2-5; perhaps D is TRBD1 or TRBD2 (7 bases each). V was shortened by 6 bases and J by 0 bases, with 15 bases between the two germline ends. Germline V gene data show CDR1 as SGHRS and CDR2 as YFSETQ. The CDR3 is made up of 15 amino acids.

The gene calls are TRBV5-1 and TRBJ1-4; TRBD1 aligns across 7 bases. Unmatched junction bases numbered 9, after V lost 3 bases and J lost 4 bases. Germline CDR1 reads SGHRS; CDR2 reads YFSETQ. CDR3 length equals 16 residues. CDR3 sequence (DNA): TGCGCCAGCAGCTCGTCTAGGGACAGCTATAATGAAAAACTGTTTTTT. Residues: CASSSSRDSYNEKLFF.